The clone carrying this TCR beta chain was seen a handful of times. The trim removed 5 bases at V and 8 bases at J, leaving 5 bases unmatched. CDR3 size: 12 residues. Per germline, CDR1 SGHDT and CDR2 YYEEEE. These data originate in a study of cytomegalovirus exposure and HLA in healthy donors. The method was immunoSEQ multiplex PCR; TCRdb's version includes in-frame clones alone and lacks a portion of them. The sample carries roughly 100,000 clones, 88% recorded once. The rearrangement joins TRBV5-6 to TRBJ1-2; TRBD1 matches at 8 bases. This sequence was found in a woman between 18 and 29 years old in good health and CMV-seropositive. The sequencing input was PBMCs. The CDR3 DNA reads TGTGCCAGCAGTTCCGGACAGGGAGGCTACACCTTC. Protein: CASSSGQGGYTF.